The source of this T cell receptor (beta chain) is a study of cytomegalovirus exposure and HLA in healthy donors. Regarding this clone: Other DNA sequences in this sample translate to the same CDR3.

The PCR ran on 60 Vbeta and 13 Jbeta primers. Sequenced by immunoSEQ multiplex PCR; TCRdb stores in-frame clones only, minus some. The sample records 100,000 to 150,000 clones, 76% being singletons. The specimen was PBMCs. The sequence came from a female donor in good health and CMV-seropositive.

The CDR3 loop is CAWSRDSYEQYF. The CDR3 DNA reads as TGTGCCTGGAGCAGGGACTCCTACGAGCAGTACTTC. This chain links TRBV30 with TRBJ2-7, with D possibly matching TRBD1 (5 bases). CDR3 length equals 12 residues. V was trimmed by 3 bases and J by 0 bases, leaving 6 bases between them. The germline V gene has CDR1 GTSNPN and CDR2 SVGIG (reference sequence).